Shown below are 2 T cell receptor beta chains from a single sample sequenced in a study of identifying expanded T cells in peripheral blood. TCRdb's copy holds only in-frame clones and misses some; the assay was immunoSEQ multiplex PCR. This table has around 75,000 clones, 85% to 90% appearing once. Specimen: blood. The receptors stem from a person aged 18 to 70 in good health.

The chain recombines TRBV6-1 with TRBJ2-5; a weak D match, TRBD2 (6 bases). Trimming removed 1 base from V and 2 bases from J, with 14 bases in between. Germline V gene lookup returns CDR1 MNHNS and CDR2 SASEGT. This CDR3 is 16 amino acids long. CDR3 amino acids: CASSEGGTAGQETQYF. CDR3 coding DNA: TGTGCCAGCAGTGAAGGTGGGACCGCGGGACAAGAGACCCAGTACTTC.

The gene calls are TRBV21-1 and TRBJ2-3; whether TRBD1, the table's D call, matches the DNA was not checked. TRBV21-1 is an annotated pseudogene. The CDR3 sequence is 15 residues long. CDR3 coding DNA: TGTGCCAGCAGCAGTGGACAGGGGTTTCTAGATACGCAGTATTTT. Its protein is CASSSGQGFLDTQYF.